This TCR beta chain comes out of a study of T cells in localized non-small cell lung cancer. Repertoires were generated with immunoSEQ multiplex PCR, while TCRdb's copy carries only in-frame clones and drops some. The table lists tens of thousands of clones, about nine tenths of them singletons. The germline CDR1 and CDR2 sequences are SGHAT and FQNNGV. Trimming took off 5 bases at V and 9 bases at J, with 9 bases between the two ends. The CDR3 length is 11 residues. This clonotype was sampled from a male donor at least 60 years old with stage II lung adenocarcinoma. Sequencing was performed on peripheral blood mononuclear cells, taken before any cancer treatment. The J gene is TRBJ2-3, the V gene TRBV11-2; possibly TRBD1 for D (5 bases). CDR3 in DNA: TGTGCCAGCAGCCCAGGGATCACGCAGTATTTT. Encoded protein: CASSPGITQYF.